The 14 T cell receptor beta chains reported below all come from one sample, sequenced in a study of early T cells in non-severe SARS-CoV-2 infection. TCRdb redid the calling of the 5' RACE reads with MiXCR, one entry per CDR3 protein. The sample includes about 33,000 distinct CDR3 sequences, 3.9% of them seen just once. The sample comprised whole blood. These receptors originate from an adult who was a healthcare worker with PCR-confirmed SARS-CoV-2 infection or an uninfected control (not recorded which).

This clonotype has ten or more counts. The chain links TRBV6-5 to TRBJ1-4; TRBD1 might be the D (5 bases). Germline V gene data show CDR1 as MNHEY and CDR2 as SVGAGI. The V and J ends lost 2 bases and 5 bases respectively, with 9 bases between them. The CDR3 loop spans 14 amino acids. The CDR3 reads CASSYRDENEKLFF. The DNA for the CDR3 is TGTGCCAGCAGTTACCGGGACGAAAATGAAAAACTGTTTTTT.

This clonotype was picked up a small number of times. The V and J genes are TRBV6-2 or TRBV6-3 and TRBJ2-1; the match to TRBD2 covers 12 bases. Germline CDR1 and CDR2: MNHEY and SVGEGT. V trimming: 6 bases; J trimming: 1 base; junction bases outside the gene matches: 4. There are 16 residues in the CDR3. CDR3 coding DNA: TGTGCCAGCAGGGCACTAGCGGGAGGATCCTACAATGAGCAGTTCTTC. Translating gives CASRALAGGSYNEQFF.

This clonotype was counted many times. J is TRBJ1-6 and V is TRBV4-2; tentatively, D is TRBD1 (5 bases). The ends were cut back, 4 bases at V and 0 bases at J, with 16 bases in the middle. The CDR3 runs 18 residues. Looked up from germline, CDR1 is LGHNA and CDR2 is YNFKEQ. The CDR3, as DNA: TGTGCCAGCAGCCCAGGGACTGGGCAAAGCTCCTATAATTCACCCCTCCACTTT. Translated, it gives CASSPGTGQSSYNSPLHF.

The J gene is TRBJ2-7, the V gene TRBV7-8; 12 nucleotides align to TRBD2. This CDR3 is built from 14 residues. The germline gives CDR1 SGHVS, CDR2 FQNEAQ. The V and J ends lost 4 bases and 4 bases, in that order; junction bases with no gene match: 2. In DNA form, the CDR3 reads TGTGCCAGCAGCTACGGACTAGCGGGATACGAGCAGTACTTC. Residues: CASSYGLAGYEQYF.

At least ten counts were recorded for this clonotype. The chain combines TRBV12-3 or TRBV12-4 with TRBJ1-1, with TRBD1 as a possible D gene (5 bases). The CDR3 runs 12 residues. The ends were cut back, 10 bases at V and 6 bases at J, with 15 bases in the middle. DNA of the CDR3: TGTGCCATCGGGGGATTTGTGGCTGAAGCTTTCTTT. It encodes CAIGGFVAEAFF.

This clonotype was picked up many times. This chain links TRBV5-1 with TRBJ2-4, with D tentatively TRBD1 (5 bases). Germline V gene sequence: CDR1 SGHRS, CDR2 YFSETQ. This CDR3 has 18 amino acids. V dropped 0 bases and J dropped 1 base, with 17 bases sitting between them. CDR3 sequence: CASSLGQIGAAAKNIQYF. The CDR3 bases are TGCGCCAGCAGCTTGGGACAGATAGGGGCCGCCGCCAAAAACATTCAGTACTTC.

This clonotype was detected many times. The V gene is TRBV11-2, the J gene TRBJ2-3; 7 nucleotides align to TRBD2. V gave up 3 bases and J gave up 1 base; unmatched junction bases: 1. CDR3 size: 14 residues. The V gene's germline CDR1 is SGHAT and CDR2 FQNNGV. The CDR3: CASSFLAGTDTQYF. In DNA form, the CDR3 reads TGTGCCAGCAGCTTTCTAGCGGGCACAGATACGCAGTATTTT.

This clonotype was recorded many times. V is TRBV20-1 and J is TRBJ2-7; D may be TRBD2 (7 bases). V was pared by 5 bases and J by 4 bases, with 18 bases between. In germline, CDR1 is DFQATT, CDR2 SNEGSKA (reference sequence). CDR3 length: 14 residues. This CDR3 reads CSARWGAGEYEQYF. DNA for the CDR3: TGCAGTGCTCGATGGGGGGCGGGAGAATACGAGCAGTACTTC.

This chain joins TRBV7-8 and TRBJ2-1; the D gene is possibly TRBD1 (7 bases). There are 20 residues in the CDR3. CDR1 and CDR2 (germline): SGHVS, FQNEAQ. The V gene lost 5 bases and the J gene lost 0 bases, with 26 bases spanning the gap. As DNA, the CDR3 is TGTGCCAGCAGCGACGCGGGACAGCCCCGGACCCTGAGCTCCTACAATGAGCAGTTCTTC. Its translation: CASSDAGQPRTLSSYNEQFF.

This clonotype occurred many times. The chain carries TRBV6-2 or TRBV6-3 and TRBJ2-7, with 10 positions matching TRBD2. Germline-derived CDR1 and CDR2 are MNHEY and SVGEGT. CDR3 length: 15 residues. V shed 6 bases and J 6 bases; nucleotides not matched to a gene: 11. CDR3: CASRRFQREGIEQYV. The CDR3 DNA sequence: TGTGCCAGCAGGCGCTTTCAGCGGGAGGGTATCGAGCAGTACGTC.

This clonotype occurred a few times. V and J are TRBV5-1 and TRBJ2-5; D unclear. V was cut by 5 bases and J by 7 bases, with 18 bases left in between. Germline CDR1 is SGHRS and CDR2 is YFSETQ. The CDR3 loop spans 14 amino acids. CDR3 nucleotide sequence: TGCGCCAGCAGTGAGACTGGGATGGGTAGGACCCAGTACTTC. Translation: CASSETGMGRTQYF.

The table lists this clonotype with many counts. The CDR3 here is CASSLGLWGSHF. As DNA, the CDR3 is TGTGCCAGCAGTTTAGGATTATGGGGGTCCCATTTT. The rearrangement joins TRBV28 to TRBJ1-5; tentative D call: TRBD1 (5 bases). This CDR3 has 12 amino acids. Germline V gene lookup returns CDR1 MDHEN and CDR2 SYDVKM. Trimming took 2 bases from V and 16 from J, leaving 15 bases between them.

Relative to its sample, this clonotype is medium-sized. The chain couples TRBV4-2 to TRBJ1-1; D is unresolved. Trimming removed 0 bases from V and 2 bases from J, with 7 bases in between. The V gene's germline CDR1 is LGHNA and CDR2 YNFKEQ. The CDR3 covers 14 residues. The CDR3: CASSQDMVNTEAFF. DNA of the CDR3: TGTGCCAGCAGCCAAGATATGGTTAACACTGAAGCTTTCTTT.

This clonotype was seen a handful of times. The V and J genes are TRBV19 and TRBJ1-1, with TRBD1 identical over 9 bases. Germline loops: CDR1 LNHDA, CDR2 SQIVND (reference sequence). This CDR3 contains 14 residues. After removal of 7 bases from V and 6 bases from J, the junction contained 9 bases not matched to a gene. CDR3 protein: CASTTGQGVSEAFF. DNA for the CDR3: TGTGCCAGTACCACGGGACAGGGAGTCTCTGAAGCTTTCTTT.